This T cell receptor beta chain comes out of a study of regulatory dendritic cells for organ transplantation. The method was immunoSEQ multiplex PCR; TCRdb's version includes in-frame clones alone and lacks a portion of them. The sample shows about 7,100 clones, roughly 67% of them seen only once. General study findings and limits: Resting memory CD8+ T cells held the most alloreactive clonotypes.

A word on this clone: Its cognate antigen is unknown.

V lost 4 bases, J lost 3 bases, and 14 bases lay in between. Germline CDR1 MNHEY, CDR2 SVGAGI. The CDR3 extends over 15 amino acids. Allogeneic regulatory or mature dendritic cells were co-cultured for less than 6 days with CFSE-labeled sorted T cells at 1:10. The chain employs TRBV6-5 and TRBJ2-3; possible D gene TRBD1, 6 bases. The specimen was memory CD4+ T cells from blood cultured with dendritic cells. Specified subset: CD45RO+ memory T cells. The receptor was isolated from a human donor in good health. The CDR3 nucleotides are TGTGCCAGCAGTTCACGGAACAGGGCAACAGATACGCAGTATTTT. It translates to CASSSRNRATDTQYF.